The 25 T cell receptor beta chains below all came from one sample that was sequenced in a study of CD8+ T cells in alopecia areata. Sequencing used cDNA as its template, made by extracting RNA and reverse transcribing it. Libraries were prepared by immunoSEQ multiplex PCR; TCRdb keeps only in-frame clonotypes and omits some of them. The sample holds about 210,000 clones; approximately 57% are singletons and the top ten take around 1.5%. Treatment here: oral pan-JAK inhibitor, 5-10 mg twice daily. Sequences were derived from CD4+ T cells sorted from blood, sampled at week 4, from a patient treated with tofacitinib. The receptors shown here come from a human donor with alopecia areata.

V usage is TRBV5-6 and J usage is TRBJ2-6; D is uncertain. Germline CDR1 SGHDT, CDR2 YYEEEE. Trimming stripped 0 bases from V and 0 bases from J, with 7 bases between. The CDR3 spans 16 residues. This CDR3 reads CASSLDTRSGANVLTF. CDR3 in DNA: TGTGCCAGCAGCTTGGACACGCGCTCTGGGGCCAACGTCCTGACTTTC.

V and J are TRBV2 and TRBJ1-2; D uncertain. This CDR3 comprises 12 residues. The V end lost 3 bases, the J end lost 4 bases, and 6 bases lay between the germline ends. Germline lookup yields CDR1 SNHLY and CDR2 FYNNEI. The CDR3 bases are TGTGCCAGCAGTGACACCACCTATGGCTACACCTTC. Protein product: CASSDTTYGYTF.

The gene calls are TRBV15 and TRBJ2-1; possibly TRBD1 for D (5 bases). Germline loops: CDR1 LNHNV, CDR2 YYDKDF (reference sequence). With 0 bases removed from V and 10 bases from J, the gap between germline ends came to 16 bases. This CDR3 has 15 amino acids. This CDR3 reads CATSRDGAGYSEQFF. In DNA, the CDR3 is TGTGCCACCAGCAGAGATGGGGCAGGATACTCCGAGCAGTTCTTC. Full variable domain (rest looked up from reference TRBV15 and TRBJ2-1): DAMVIQNPRYQVTQFGKPVTLSCSQTLNHNVMYWYQQKSSQAPKLLFHYYDKDFNNEADTPDNFQSRRPNTSFCFLDIRSPGLGDTAMYLCATSRDGAGYSEQFFGPGTRLTVL.

The chain is built from TRBV30 and TRBJ1-1; no definite D call. Germline CDR1 and CDR2: GTSNPN and SVGIG (reference sequence). The CDR3 totals 11 residues. V was clipped by 0 bases and J by 10 bases, with 9 bases between them. The CDR3 DNA follows: TGTGCCTGGAGTGTTGGACTGCGAGCTTTCTTT. Protein product: CAWSVGLRAFF.

This chain joins TRBV7-9 and TRBJ2-3; D gene unclear. Trimming removed 2 bases at V and 0 bases at J, with 6 bases between. Per the germline V gene, CDR1 is SEHNR and CDR2 is FQNEAQ (reference sequence). There are 14 residues in the CDR3. The CDR3: CASSLIQSTDTQYF. In nucleotides, the CDR3 is TGTGCCAGCAGCTTAATACAGAGCACAGATACGCAGTATTTT.

V usage is TRBV29-1 and J usage is TRBJ2-7, with D perhaps TRBD1 (5 bases). Trimming cost V 4 bases and J 0 bases, with 13 bases left between them. This CDR3 is 14 amino acids long. Germline V gives CDR1 SQVTM, CDR2 ANQGSEA. Here the CDR3 DNA reads TGCAGCGTTGGAGGACAATCTAACTCCTACGAGCAGTACTTC. It specifies CSVGGQSNSYEQYF.

This clone was observed a handful of times. The rearrangement uses TRBV29-1 and TRBJ2-2; D ambiguous. Germline CDR1 reads SQVTM; CDR2 reads ANQGSEA. Trimming took off 5 bases at V and 0 bases at J, with 7 bases between the two ends. This CDR3 is 13 amino acids long. This CDR3 reads CSVTPSNTGELFF. CDR3 bases: TGCAGCGTTACTCCCTCGAACACCGGGGAGCTGTTTTTT.

This clone was counted a few times. V usage is TRBV7-2 and J usage is TRBJ2-2; tentatively, D is TRBD1 or TRBD2 (5 bases each). There are 15 residues in the CDR3. V dropped 5 bases and J dropped 5 bases, with 15 bases sitting between them. The germline gives CDR1 SGHTA, CDR2 FQGNSA. Written as DNA, the CDR3 is TGTGCCAGCAGCGTGGGGCTAGCCTGGACCGGGGAGCTGTTTTTT. Translation: CASSVGLAWTGELFF.

This clone was seen only a few times. The rearrangement uses TRBV19 and TRBJ1-1; the match to TRBD1 covers 7 bases. CDR3 length: 13 amino acids. Germline CDR1 reads LNHDA; CDR2 reads SQIVND (reference sequence). After removal of 7 bases from V and 1 base from J, the junction contained 3 bases not matched to a gene. CDR3 sequence reads: CASIRDRNTEAFF. The CDR3 bases are TGTGCCAGTATCCGGGACAGGAACACTGAAGCTTTCTTT.

The chain is built from TRBV30 and TRBJ1-2, with D maybe TRBD1 (5 bases). Germline V lookup: CDR1 GTSNPN, CDR2 SVGIG (reference sequence). The CDR3 extends over 13 amino acids. Trimming removed 1 base at V and 4 bases at J, with 10 bases between. CDR3 residues: CAWSAMGVYGYTF. CDR3 bases: TGTGCCTGGAGTGCGATGGGGGTCTATGGCTACACCTTC.

This sequence joins TRBV27 and TRBJ1-6; 8 bases are a match to TRBD1. Germline assignment: CDR1 MNHEY and CDR2 SMNVEV (reference sequence). V shed 3 bases, J shed 8 bases, and the junction held 6 bases outside the gene matches. The CDR3 has 15 residues. For the CDR3, the DNA is TGTGCCAGCAGTTTCGATCAGGGGGCTGATTCACCCCTCCACTTT. It encodes CASSFDQGADSPLHF.

This chain uses TRBV29-1 with TRBJ1-6, with D possibly matching TRBD1 (5 bases). V was cut by 5 bases and J by 6 bases, with 11 bases left in between. This CDR3 contains 13 residues. Germline loops: CDR1 SQVTM, CDR2 ANQGSEA. The CDR3, as DNA: TGCAGCGTTCGGGGGTCCACTAATTCACCCCTCCACTTT. This sequence encodes CSVRGSTNSPLHF.

This clone has only a few counts. The J gene is TRBJ2-5, the V gene TRBV11-3, with 7 bases fitting TRBD2. The CDR3 extends over 13 amino acids. With 0 bases clipped from V and 5 bases from J, the junction kept 0 bases outside the gene matches. Germline CDR1 reads SGHNT; CDR2 reads YENEEA. This CDR3 reads CASSLERGETQYF. The DNA of the CDR3 is TGTGCCAGCAGCTTAGAGCGGGGGGAGACCCAGTACTTC.

The chain couples TRBV4-3 to TRBJ1-6; 10 bases align to TRBD1. This CDR3 spans 15 amino acids. Germline trimming cut 1 base from V and 9 bases from J; bases unmatched to any gene: 3. Germline V gene data show CDR1 as LGHNA and CDR2 as YSLEER. CDR3 in DNA: TGCGCCAGCAGCCAAGTGACAGGGGGCCTTTCACCCCTCCACTTT. This codes for CASSQVTGGLSPLHF.

This clone has a handful of counts. The chain employs TRBV29-1 and TRBJ1-1, with D possibly being TRBD1 (6 bases). CDR1 SQVTM and CDR2 ANQGSEA come from the germline V gene. V lost 7 bases, J lost 5 bases, and 14 bases lay in between. The CDR3 length is 12 residues. CDR3 residues: CSATGRWTEAFF. The CDR3 DNA reads as TGCAGCGCCACAGGGCGATGGACTGAAGCTTTCTTT.

The chain joins TRBV13 to TRBJ2-7; no firm D call. Trimming left V 1 base short and J 3 bases short, with 16 bases between. Germline V gene sequence: CDR1 PRHDT, CDR2 FYEKMQ (reference sequence). The CDR3 extends over 16 amino acids. Here the CDR3 DNA reads TGTGCCAGCAGCTTAGTCCCAGGCGACCGGAACTACGAGCAGTACTTC. It specifies CASSLVPGDRNYEQYF.

This clone has just a few counts. V and J are TRBV11-3 and TRBJ2-1; 10 bases agree with TRBD2. There are 16 residues in the CDR3. The V gene end was trimmed by 5 bases and the J gene end by 1 base; junction bases not matched to a gene: 5. Germline V gene sequence: CDR1 SGHNT, CDR2 YENEEA. CDR3 amino acids: CASSVGGLASYNEQFF. CDR3 in DNA: TGTGCCAGCAGCGTCGGGGGACTAGCGTCCTACAATGAGCAGTTCTTC. The full variable domain, in which reference TRBV11-3 and TRBJ2-1 provide the parts outside the CDR3, is EAGVVQSPRYKIIEKKQPVAFWCNPISGHNTLYWYLQNLGQGPELLIRYENEEAVDDSQLPKDRFSAERLKGVDSTLKIQPAELGDSAVYLCASSVGGLASYNEQFFGPGTRLTVL.

V and J are TRBV30 and TRBJ2-3, with 11 bases identical to TRBD2. The CDR3 loop spans 13 amino acids. Germline values: CDR1 GTSNPN, CDR2 SVGIG (reference sequence). J lost 3 bases, V lost 8 bases, and 4 bases had no gene match. The DNA for the CDR3 is TGTGCCGTAATAGCGGGGGGGACAGATACGCAGTATTTT. Amino acids: CAVIAGGTDTQYF.

The genes are TRBV10-3 and TRBJ1-2, with 7 bases aligning to TRBD1. The germline V gene encodes CDR1 ENHRY and CDR2 SYGVKD. V shed 0 bases, J shed 0 bases, and the junction held 1 base outside the gene matches. The CDR3 has 15 amino acids. CDR3 sequence (DNA): TGTGCCATCAGTGAGTCGACAGGGCCTAACTATGGCTACACCTTC. Encoded protein: CAISESTGPNYGYTF.

This sequence joins TRBV2 and TRBJ1-4; TRBD1 is a possible D gene (5 bases). The CDR3 covers 14 residues. Germline V lookup: CDR1 SNHLY, CDR2 FYNNEI. V lost 3 bases and J 3 bases, leaving 8 bases between the germline ends. CDR3 DNA sequence: TGTGCCAGCAGTGACAGGGAGCCTAATGAAAAACTGTTTTTT. This translates into CASSDREPNEKLFF.

This clone appeared a few times. The chain has TRBV10-3 and TRBJ2-3; a possible D gene is TRBD1 (6 bases). The CDR3 spans 15 residues. The germline V and J ends were trimmed by 6 bases and 3 bases, with 16 bases remaining between them. The germline V gene encodes CDR1 ENHRY and CDR2 SYGVKD. CDR3: CAISPGAVLTDTQYF. The CDR3 DNA reads as TGTGCCATCAGCCCAGGGGCAGTGTTGACAGATACGCAGTATTTT.

The J gene is TRBJ2-5, the V gene TRBV27; D is perhaps TRBD1 (5 bases). Germline V gene lookup returns CDR1 MNHEY and CDR2 SMNVEV (reference sequence). CDR3 length: 16 residues. The V and J ends lost 2 bases and 1 base respectively, with 14 bases between them. The CDR3 sequence: CASSLKAGWTQETQYF. CDR3 in DNA: TGTGCCAGCAGTTTAAAGGCAGGGTGGACCCAAGAGACCCAGTACTTC.

This clone showed up just once. Other nucleotide sequences from this sample produce the same CDR3. The chain has TRBV4-3 and TRBJ2-5; 10 positions match TRBD1. In germline, CDR1 is LGHNA, CDR2 YSLEER. V shed 4 bases and J 5 bases; nucleotides not matched to a gene: 4. The CDR3 extends over 14 amino acids. The CDR3 nucleotides are TGCGCCAGCAGCCGGGGACAGGGGCAGGAGACCCAGTACTTC. This translates into CASSRGQGQETQYF.

The chain recombines TRBV4-1 with TRBJ1-4; D uncertain. The CDR3 runs to 13 residues. The V end lost 3 bases, the J end lost 7 bases, and 9 bases lay between the germline ends. CDR1 MGHRA and CDR2 YSYEKL come from the germline V gene. The CDR3 reads CASSQWEGEKLFF. CDR3 DNA: TGCGCCAGCAGCCAGTGGGAAGGTGAAAAACTGTTTTTT.

The gene calls are TRBV12-5 and TRBJ1-2; TRBD1 is a possible D gene (5 bases). The V gene lost 6 bases and the J gene lost 2 bases, with 7 bases spanning the gap. Germline assignment: CDR1 LGHNT and CDR2 FRNRAP. The length of the CDR3 is 12 residues. This CDR3 reads CASGRDNYGYTF. Here the CDR3 DNA reads TGTGCTAGTGGCCGGGACAACTATGGCTACACCTTC. The whole variable domain, remainder taken from reference TRBV12-5 and TRBJ1-2, is DARVTQTPRHKVTEMGQEVTMRCQPILGHNTVFWYRQTMMQGLELLAYFRNRAPLDDSGMPKDRFSAEMPDATLATLKIQPSEPRDSAVYFCASGRDNYGYTFGSGTRLTVV.